Each of the 31 T cell receptor beta chains below was sequenced from the same sample in a study of blood T cell repertoires in COVID-19. Repertoires were generated with immunoSEQ multiplex PCR, while TCRdb's copy carries only in-frame clones and drops some. The sample includes roughly 200,000 clones, 70% to 90% of them seen just once. The source material was peripheral blood. The receptors shown here come from a woman older than 75 with acute or convalescent COVID-19.

This sequence joins TRBV7-3 and TRBJ2-1, with 15 positions matching TRBD2. CDR1 is SGHTA, CDR2 FQGTGA, per germline. With V trimmed by 0 bases and J by 1 base, 7 bases remained unmatched. The CDR3 has 20 residues. CDR3 coding DNA: TGTGCCAGCAGCTTAACGGGACTAGCGGGAGGTTTGGTGTCCTACAATGAGCAGTTCTTC. Translated: CASSLTGLAGGLVSYNEQFF.

V gene TRBV6-5 combines with J gene TRBJ1-1, with 7 bases fitting TRBD1. Germline CDR1 is MNHEY and CDR2 is SVGAGI. The CDR3 length is 14 residues. J lost 6 bases, V lost 6 bases, and 10 bases had no gene match. CDR3 nucleotide sequence: TGTGCCAGCAGCCCCTTCGGGCAGGGGGCTGAAGCTTTCTTT. Amino acid sequence: CASSPFGQGAEAFF.

This clone was detected once. The chain employs TRBV14 and TRBJ2-1; 10 nucleotides line up with TRBD2. CDR1 and CDR2 from the germline V gene are SGHDN and FVKESK. This CDR3 has 17 amino acids. The V and J ends lost 4 bases and 5 bases, in that order; junction bases with no gene match: 11. CDR3 nucleotide sequence: TGTGCCAGCAGCCCTGGGTACGGACTAGCGGAGGACAATGAGCAGTTCTTC. Amino acid sequence: CASSPGYGLAEDNEQFF.

V usage is TRBV3-1 (or the pseudogene TRBV3-2) and J usage is TRBJ1-2; 7 nucleotides agree with TRBD1. Germline assignment: CDR1 LGHDT and CDR2 YNNKEL (reference sequence). This CDR3 spans 16 amino acids. V lost 5 bases, J lost 4 bases, and 13 bases stayed unmatched. The CDR3 region has the DNA TGTGCCAGCAGCTCCGGGACAGTGTCGCTGGGCTATGGCTACACCTTC. Translating gives CASSSGTVSLGYGYTF.

This chain connects TRBV19 to TRBJ1-2; TRBD1 agrees at 12 bases. In germline, CDR1 is LNHDA, CDR2 SQIVND (reference sequence). Unmatched junction bases numbered 8, after V lost 5 bases and J lost 1 base. This CDR3 comprises 17 residues. The CDR3 is CASSLPGQGAFNYGYTF. The CDR3 region has the DNA TGTGCCAGTAGTTTACCGGGACAGGGGGCCTTTAACTATGGCTACACCTTC.

The chain recombines TRBV18 with TRBJ1-4; a possible D gene is TRBD1 (5 bases). This CDR3 is built from 14 residues. Trimming took off 3 bases at V and 5 bases at J, with 10 bases between the two ends. Per the germline V gene, CDR1 is KGHSH and CDR2 is LQKENI. CDR3: CASSPQGDNEKLFF. The CDR3, as DNA: TGTGCCAGCTCACCCCAGGGTGACAATGAAAAACTGTTTTTT.

The chain joins TRBV18 to TRBJ2-2, with a possible D match to TRBD1 (6 bases). Germline lookup yields CDR1 KGHSH and CDR2 LQKENI. The CDR3 runs 15 residues. Trimming cost V 3 bases and J 4 bases, with 12 bases left between them. The CDR3 region is CASSPQDSPTGELFF. CDR3 bases: TGTGCCAGCTCACCCCAGGACAGTCCCACCGGGGAGCTGTTTTTT.

The chain combines TRBV28 with TRBJ1-5; 7 bases fit TRBD1. The CDR3 is 14 amino acids. From germline, CDR1 is MDHEN and CDR2 SYDVKM. V dropped 7 bases and J dropped 6; count of bases not matched to a gene: 9. The CDR3 sequence is CASIPLGGVQPQHF. Here the CDR3 DNA reads TGTGCCAGCATCCCTTTAGGGGGCGTTCAGCCCCAGCATTTT.

The chain couples TRBV4-1 to TRBJ1-1, with D maybe TRBD1 (6 bases). In germline, CDR1 is MGHRA, CDR2 YSYEKL. V was clipped by 3 bases and J by 4 bases, with 9 bases between them. The CDR3 sequence is 13 residues long. The CDR3 DNA sequence: TGCGCCAGCAGCCAGGGGGCGGGCACTGAAGCTTTCTTT. Protein: CASSQGAGTEAFF.

The gene calls are TRBV5-6 and TRBJ2-2, with 11 bases matching TRBD2. Trimming took 0 bases from V and 5 from J; bases not matched to a gene: 3. This CDR3 contains 16 residues. Germline V lookup: CDR1 SGHDT, CDR2 YYEEEE. The CDR3 loop reads CASSLVASGRTGELFF. The DNA for the CDR3 is TGTGCCAGCAGCTTGGTGGCTAGCGGGAGGACCGGGGAGCTGTTTTTT.

The genes are TRBV30 and TRBJ2-2, with 10 bases identical to TRBD2. J gave up 4 bases and V 3 bases, and 2 bases lay outside the gene matches. Germline CDR1 GTSNPN, CDR2 SVGIG (reference sequence). The CDR3 is made up of 14 amino acids. CDR3 protein: CAWRRLAGTGELFF. CDR3 nucleotide sequence: TGTGCCTGGAGGCGACTAGCGGGCACCGGGGAGCTGTTTTTT. The whole variable domain, remainder taken from reference TRBV30 and TRBJ2-2, is SQTIHQWPATLVQPVGSPLSLECTVEGTSNPNLYWYRQAAGRGLQLLFYSVGIGQISSEVPQNLSASRPQDRQFILSSKKLLLSDSGFYLCAWRRLAGTGELFFGEGSRLTVL.

The chain couples TRBV5-1 to TRBJ2-7, with TRBD1 matching over 8 bases. The J segment lost 0 bases and the V segment lost 4 bases, leaving 6 bases of the junction unmatched. This CDR3 region has 15 residues. The germline V gene has CDR1 SGHRS and CDR2 YFSETQ. The CDR3 reads CASSPPGTGSYEQYF. The CDR3 nucleotides are TGCGCCAGCAGCCCCCCCGGGACAGGCTCCTACGAGCAGTACTTC.

This clone came up once. The rearrangement joins TRBV3-1 (or the pseudogene TRBV3-2) to TRBJ2-3; the D gene is possibly TRBD2 (6 bases). This CDR3 spans 16 amino acids. CDR1 is LGHDT, CDR2 YNNKEL, per germline (reference sequence). Trimming took 3 bases from V and 4 from J, leaving 17 bases between them. In nucleotides, the CDR3 is TGTGCCAGCAGCCAGGTAGCGGAAGAGCGTCCAGATACGCAGTATTTT. Amino acid sequence: CASSQVAEERPDTQYF.

The rearrangement uses TRBV2 and TRBJ2-1; no definite D call. This CDR3 has 11 amino acids. Trimming left V 6 bases short and J 3 bases short, with 3 bases between. From germline, CDR1 is SNHLY and CDR2 FYNNEI. The chain's CDR3 is CASSRYNEQFF. The CDR3 DNA reads TGTGCCAGCAGCCGCTACAATGAGCAGTTCTTC. The full variable domain, with the rest looked up from reference TRBV2 and TRBJ2-1, is EPEVTQTPSHQVTQMGQEVILRCVPISNHLYFYWYRQILGQKVEFLVSFYNNEISEKSEIFDDQFSVERPDGSNFTLKIRSTKLEDSAMYFCASSRYNEQFFGPGTRLTVL.

The rearrangement links TRBV19 to TRBJ2-1; the D gene is possibly TRBD2 (5 bases). The CDR3 extends over 13 amino acids. Between the trimmed V and J ends, which lost 0 bases and 6 bases, there was a span of 6 bases. Germline V gene sequence: CDR1 LNHDA, CDR2 SQIVND (reference sequence). CDR3 protein: CASSIEAGNEQFF. The CDR3 nucleotides read TGTGCCAGTAGTATAGAGGCGGGCAATGAGCAGTTCTTC.

The chain is built from TRBV3-1 (or the pseudogene TRBV3-2) and TRBJ2-3; D uncertain. The CDR3 extends over 13 amino acids. Germline lookup yields CDR1 LGHDT and CDR2 YNNKEL (reference sequence). The V gene lost 4 bases and the J gene lost 4 bases, with 9 bases spanning the gap. The CDR3 DNA reads TGTGCCAGCAGCCCTGGCGGAGCAGATACGCAGTATTTT. Protein: CASSPGGADTQYF.

The V and J genes are TRBV2 and TRBJ1-2; D perhaps matches TRBD1 (5 bases). The V gene lost 4 bases and the J gene lost 2 bases, with 8 bases spanning the gap. This CDR3 has 13 amino acids. Germline CDR1 is SNHLY and CDR2 is FYNNEI. The CDR3 sequence is CASSVGGNYGYTF. CDR3 nucleotides: TGTGCCAGCAGTGTGGGGGGAAACTATGGCTACACCTTC.

The rearrangement joins TRBV5-5 to TRBJ2-5, with 10 bases lining up with TRBD1. Germline V gene lookup returns CDR1 SGHKS and CDR2 YYEKEE (reference sequence). V lost 0 bases and J lost 4; bases outside the gene matches: 3. The CDR3 spans 15 residues. CDR3 DNA: TGTGCCAGCAGCTTGGGACAGGGGGCAACAGAGACCCAGTACTTC. Protein sequence: CASSLGQGATETQYF.

The V call is TRBV7-2, the J call TRBJ2-2, with 7 bases that match TRBD1. The CDR3 runs to 14 residues. CDR1 SGHTA and CDR2 FQGNSA come from the germline V gene. The V gene end was trimmed by 7 bases and the J gene end by 1 base; junction bases not matched to a gene: 3. In nucleotides, the CDR3 is TGTGCCAGCACTCGGGACAGGAACACCGGGGAGCTGTTTTTT. Its protein is CASTRDRNTGELFF.

V is TRBV20-1 and J is TRBJ1-5; weak D call: TRBD1 (5 bases). Trimming took off 3 bases at V and 7 bases at J, with 13 bases between the two ends. The CDR3 spans 13 residues. Germline V CDR1 and CDR2: DFQATT, SNEGSKA (reference sequence). CDR3 in amino acids: CSASGGGQQPQHF. The CDR3, as DNA: TGCAGTGCTAGTGGGGGAGGGCAGCAGCCCCAGCATTTT.

With regard to this clone: One junction end disagrees with the germline gene, perhaps due to a read error. The chain recombines TRBV2 with TRBJ2-5; TRBD1 matches 7 bases. Per the germline V gene, CDR1 is SNHLY and CDR2 is FYNNEI. This CDR3 is 14 amino acids long. CDR3 nucleotides: TGTGCCAGCAACCTAGACAGGGTGGGGGAGACCCAGCACTTC. This codes for CASNLDRVGETQHF. The entire variable domain, with the rest obtained from reference TRBV2 and TRBJ2-5, is as follows: EPEVTQTPSHQVTQMGQEVILRCVPISNHLYFYWYRQILGQKVEFLVSFYNNEISEKSEIFDDQFSVERPDGSNFTLKIRSTKLEDSAMYFCASNLDRVGETQHFGPGTRLLVL.

This clone was seen just once. V and J are TRBV5-1 and TRBJ2-2; 7 bases are shared with TRBD1. Trimming removed 0 bases from V and 4 bases from J; junction bases left unmatched: 6. The CDR3 has 16 residues. Per the germline V gene, CDR1 is SGHRS and CDR2 is YFSETQ. Written as DNA, the CDR3 is TGCGCCAGCAGCTTGGACCCTACAGGGGTCACCGGGGAGCTGTTTTTT. It encodes CASSLDPTGVTGELFF.

This chain joins TRBV30 and TRBJ2-1; D remains ambiguous. Trimming took 5 bases from V and 15 from J, leaving 17 bases between them. This CDR3 comprises 11 residues. Germline loops: CDR1 GTSNPN, CDR2 SVGIG (reference sequence). CDR3 sequence reads: CAWSDTRNPFF. The CDR3 DNA reads TGTGCCTGGTCCGACACCCGAAACCCGTTCTTC. Filled out from reference TRBV30 and TRBJ2-1, the complete variable domain reads SQTIHQWPATLVQPVGSPLSLECTVEGTSNPNLYWYRQAAGRGLQLLFYSVGIGQISSEVPQNLSASRPQDRQFILSSKKLLLSDSGFYLCAWSDTRNPFFGPGTRLTVL.

This clone was seen a single time. The rearrangement uses TRBV7-2 and TRBJ2-5, with 15 bases matching TRBD2. This CDR3 spans 15 amino acids. V lost 3 bases, J lost 8 bases, and 4 bases stayed unmatched. Germline V gene lookup returns CDR1 SGHTA and CDR2 FQGNSA. CDR3 in amino acids: CASSFGLAGGPTQYF. DNA of the CDR3: TGTGCCAGCAGCTTCGGACTAGCGGGAGGGCCTACCCAGTACTTC.

Only a few counts were recorded for this clone. V gene TRBV5-1 combines with J gene TRBJ2-1; 7 bases match TRBD2. CDR1 is SGHRS and CDR2 is YFSETQ in the germline V gene. J was trimmed by 7 bases and V by 0 bases; bases with no gene match: 13. The CDR3 is made up of 17 amino acids. CDR3 sequence: CASSLVFGLAVKNEQFF. CDR3 DNA: TGCGCCAGCAGCTTGGTCTTTGGGCTAGCGGTCAAGAATGAGCAGTTCTTC.

V and J are TRBV6-5 and TRBJ1-5; TRBD1 might be the D (6 bases). This CDR3 contains 14 residues. The ends were cut back, 5 bases at V and 5 bases at J, with 13 bases in the middle. Germline V gene sequence: CDR1 MNHEY, CDR2 SVGAGI. This CDR3 is CASSRQGIDQPQHF. The CDR3 DNA is TGTGCCAGCAGTCGTCAGGGGATCGATCAGCCCCAGCATTTT.

This clone was seen a few times. This chain uses TRBV11-2 with TRBJ1-6; TRBD1 agrees at 8 bases. The CDR3 has 15 residues. The germline V gene has CDR1 SGHAT and CDR2 FQNNGV. V was clipped by 3 bases and J by 10 bases; unmatched bases: 8. CDR3 nucleotide sequence: TGTGCCAGCAGCTTTATGGGACAGGTGGGATCACCCCTCCACTTT. It codes for CASSFMGQVGSPLHF. The variable domain in full, completed from reference TRBV11-2 and TRBJ1-6, reads EAGVAQSPRYKIIEKRQSVAFWCNPISGHATLYWYQQILGQGPKLLIQFQNNGVVDDSQLPKDRFSAERLKGVDSTLKIQPAKLEDSAVYLCASSFMGQVGSPLHFGNGTRLTVT.

The chain joins TRBV6-1 to TRBJ1-5; the D gene is possibly TRBD1 (6 bases). Per the germline V gene, CDR1 is MNHNS and CDR2 is SASEGT. V lost 3 bases to trimming and J lost 5 bases, with 20 bases between them. The CDR3 has 17 residues. The CDR3 loop is CASSDTWGRGTDQPQHF. The DNA of the CDR3 is TGTGCCAGCAGTGATACGTGGGGCAGGGGTACAGATCAGCCCCAGCATTTT.

V and J are TRBV6-4 and TRBJ2-1, with 8 bases fitting TRBD2. With V trimmed by 4 bases and J by 8 bases, 7 bases remained unmatched. Germline CDR1 reads MRHNA; CDR2 reads SNTAGT. This CDR3 spans 14 amino acids. The CDR3 coding sequence is TGTGCCAGCAGTGGACTAGCGACCCCTGATGAGCAGTTCTTC. Protein sequence: CASSGLATPDEQFF.

The CDR3 bases are TGTGCCAGCAGCTTGCAGCAGGGGAACACTGAAGCTTTCTTT. It is translated as CASSLQQGNTEAFF. This chain joins TRBV5-5 and TRBJ1-1; the D gene is possibly TRBD1 (5 bases). The CDR3 length is 14 residues. Germline V gene sequence: CDR1 SGHKS, CDR2 YYEKEE (reference sequence). V lost 1 base and J lost 1, with 8 bases in between.

The V gene is TRBV30, the J gene TRBJ1-1; 7 bases agree with TRBD1. The V and J ends lost 2 bases and 5 bases, in that order; junction bases with no gene match: 5. CDR3 length: 13 amino acids. The germline gives CDR1 GTSNPN, CDR2 SVGIG (reference sequence). This CDR3 reads CAWSMRGRTEAFF. DNA for the CDR3: TGTGCCTGGAGTATGAGGGGGCGGACTGAAGCTTTCTTT.